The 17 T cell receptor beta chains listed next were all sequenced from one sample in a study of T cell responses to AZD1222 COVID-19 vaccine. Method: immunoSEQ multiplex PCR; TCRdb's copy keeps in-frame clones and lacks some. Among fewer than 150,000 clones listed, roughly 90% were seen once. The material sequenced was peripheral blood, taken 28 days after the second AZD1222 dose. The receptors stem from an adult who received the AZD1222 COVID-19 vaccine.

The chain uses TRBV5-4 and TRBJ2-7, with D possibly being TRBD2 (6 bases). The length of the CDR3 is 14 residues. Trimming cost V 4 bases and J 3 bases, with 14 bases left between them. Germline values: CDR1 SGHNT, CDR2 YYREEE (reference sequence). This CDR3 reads CASSHPGLNYEQYF. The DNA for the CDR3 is TGTGCCAGCAGCCATCCGGGACTCAACTACGAGCAGTACTTC.

The CDR3 loop reads CASSQGGTEDNEQFF. In DNA form, the CDR3 reads TGTGCCAGCAGCCAAGGGGGGACGGAAGACAATGAGCAGTTCTTC. The chain is built from TRBV3-1 (or the pseudogene TRBV3-2) and TRBJ2-1; D may correspond to TRBD1 or TRBD2 (5 bases each). V was clipped by 1 base and J by 5 bases, with 12 bases between them. Germline V lookup: CDR1 LGHDT, CDR2 YNNKEL (reference sequence). The CDR3 sequence is 15 residues long.

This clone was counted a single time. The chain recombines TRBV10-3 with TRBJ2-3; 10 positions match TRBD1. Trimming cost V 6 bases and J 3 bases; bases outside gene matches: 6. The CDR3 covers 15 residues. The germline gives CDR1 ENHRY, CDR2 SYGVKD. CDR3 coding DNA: TGTGCCATCAGACTGACAGGGGGCTCAACAGATACGCAGTATTTT. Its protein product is CAIRLTGGSTDTQYF.

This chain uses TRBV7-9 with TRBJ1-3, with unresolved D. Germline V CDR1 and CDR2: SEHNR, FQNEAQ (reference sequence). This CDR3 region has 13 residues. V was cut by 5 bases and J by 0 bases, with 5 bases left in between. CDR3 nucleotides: TGTGCCAGCAGCCAGAGCTCTGGAAACACCATATATTTT. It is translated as CASSQSSGNTIYF. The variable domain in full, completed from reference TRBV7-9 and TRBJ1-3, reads DTGVSQNPRHKITKRGQNVTFRCDPISEHNRLYWYRQTLGQGPEFLTYFQNEAQLEKSRLLSDRFSAERPKGSFSTLEIQRTEQGDSAMYLCASSQSSGNTIYFGEGSWLTVV.

CDR3 sequence reads: CASSGRFEGTGNTIYF. The CDR3 bases are TGTGCCAGCAGTGGTCGTTTCGAGGGGACTGGAAACACCATATATTTT. V is TRBV6-1 and J is TRBJ1-3, with TRBD1 as a possible D gene (5 bases). V dropped 4 bases and J dropped 2 bases, with 15 bases sitting between them. The germline gives CDR1 MNHNS, CDR2 SASEGT. The CDR3 totals 16 residues.

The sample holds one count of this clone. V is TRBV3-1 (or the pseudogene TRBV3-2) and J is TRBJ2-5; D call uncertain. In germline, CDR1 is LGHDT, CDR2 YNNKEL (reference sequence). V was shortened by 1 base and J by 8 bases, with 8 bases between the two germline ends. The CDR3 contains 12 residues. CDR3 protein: CASSQGVETQYF. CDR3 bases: TGTGCCAGCAGCCAAGGAGTAGAAACCCAGTACTTC.

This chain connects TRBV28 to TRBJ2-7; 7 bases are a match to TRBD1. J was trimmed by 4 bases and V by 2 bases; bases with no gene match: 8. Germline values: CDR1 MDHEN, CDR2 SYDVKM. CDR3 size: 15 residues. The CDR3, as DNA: TGTGCCAGCAGTTTACGACAGGGATTGAGGTACGAGCAGTACTTC. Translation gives CASSLRQGLRYEQYF.

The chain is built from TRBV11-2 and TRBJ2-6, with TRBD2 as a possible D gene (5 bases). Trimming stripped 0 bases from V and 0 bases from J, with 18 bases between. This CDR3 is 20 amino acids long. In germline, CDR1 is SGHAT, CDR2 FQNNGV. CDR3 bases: TGTGCCAGCAGCTTAGAGTTCCTCGAGACTAAAAACTCTGGGGCCAACGTCCTGACTTTC. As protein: CASSLEFLETKNSGANVLTF.

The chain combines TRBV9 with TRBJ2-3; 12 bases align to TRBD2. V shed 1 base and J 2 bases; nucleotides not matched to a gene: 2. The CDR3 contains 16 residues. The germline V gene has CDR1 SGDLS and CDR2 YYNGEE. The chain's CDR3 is CASSVRLAGVTDTQYF. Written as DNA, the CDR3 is TGTGCCAGCAGCGTAAGACTAGCGGGGGTCACAGATACGCAGTATTTT.

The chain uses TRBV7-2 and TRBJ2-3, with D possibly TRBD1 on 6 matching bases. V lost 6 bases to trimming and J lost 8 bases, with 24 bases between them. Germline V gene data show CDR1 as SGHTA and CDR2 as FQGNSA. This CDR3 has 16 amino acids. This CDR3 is CASRHTPTEAQGTQYF. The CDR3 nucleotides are TGTGCCAGCAGACATACCCCGACGGAGGCACAGGGTACGCAGTATTTT.

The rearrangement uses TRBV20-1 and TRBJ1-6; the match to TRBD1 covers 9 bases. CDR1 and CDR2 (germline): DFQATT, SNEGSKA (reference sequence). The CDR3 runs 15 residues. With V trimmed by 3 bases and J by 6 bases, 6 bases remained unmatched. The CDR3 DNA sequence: TGCAGTGCTAGTGAACAGGGGGCATTTAATTCACCCCTCCACTTT. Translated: CSASEQGAFNSPLHF.

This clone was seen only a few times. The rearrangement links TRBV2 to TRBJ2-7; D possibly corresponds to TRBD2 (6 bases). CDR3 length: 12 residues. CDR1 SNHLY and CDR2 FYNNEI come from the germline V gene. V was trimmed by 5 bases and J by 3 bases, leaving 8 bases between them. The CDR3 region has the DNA TGTGCCAGCAGTTGGACTAACTACGAGCAGTACTTC. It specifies CASSWTNYEQYF.

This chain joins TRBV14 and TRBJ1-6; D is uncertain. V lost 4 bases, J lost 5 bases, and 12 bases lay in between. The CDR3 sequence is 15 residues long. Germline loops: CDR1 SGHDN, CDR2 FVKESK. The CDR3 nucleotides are TGTGCCAGCAGCCTCTACGGGCCGAATAATTCACCCCTCCACTTT. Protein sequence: CASSLYGPNNSPLHF.

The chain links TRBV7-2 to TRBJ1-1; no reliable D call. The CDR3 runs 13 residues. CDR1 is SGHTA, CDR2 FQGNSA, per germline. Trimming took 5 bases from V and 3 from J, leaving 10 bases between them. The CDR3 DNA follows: TGTGCCAGCAGCCCGGGCCGGTACACTGAAGCTTTCTTT. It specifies CASSPGRYTEAFF.

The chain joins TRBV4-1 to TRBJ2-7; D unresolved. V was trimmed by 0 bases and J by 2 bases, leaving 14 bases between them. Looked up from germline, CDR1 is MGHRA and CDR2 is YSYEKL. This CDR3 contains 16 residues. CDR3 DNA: TGCGCCAGCAGCCAAGAGGGCAAGGCAGGAACCTACGAGCAGTACTTC. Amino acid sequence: CASSQEGKAGTYEQYF.

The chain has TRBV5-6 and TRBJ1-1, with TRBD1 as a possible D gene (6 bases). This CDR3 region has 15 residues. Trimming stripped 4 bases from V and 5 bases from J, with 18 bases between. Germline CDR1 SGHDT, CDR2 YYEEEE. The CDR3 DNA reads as TGTGCCAGCAGCGACCCCAGGGGTAAAACAACTGAAGCTTTCTTT. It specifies CASSDPRGKTTEAFF. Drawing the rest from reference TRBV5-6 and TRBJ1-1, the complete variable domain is DAGVTQSPTHLIKTRGQQVTLRCSPKSGHDTVSWYQQALGQGPQFIFQYYEEEERQRGNFPDRFSGHQFPNYSSELNVNALLLGDSALYLCASSDPRGKTTEAFFGQGTRLTVV.

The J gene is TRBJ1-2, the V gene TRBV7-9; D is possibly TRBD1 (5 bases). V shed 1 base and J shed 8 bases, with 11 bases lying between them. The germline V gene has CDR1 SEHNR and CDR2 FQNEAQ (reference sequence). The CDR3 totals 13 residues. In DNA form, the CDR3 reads TGTGCCAGCAGCTTAGTGGGGCCAAGCGGCTACACCTTC. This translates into CASSLVGPSGYTF. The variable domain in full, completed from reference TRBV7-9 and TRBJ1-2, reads DTGVSQNPRHKITKRGQNVTFRCDPISEHNRLYWYRQTLGQGPEFLTYFQNEAQLEKSRLLSDRFSAERPKGSFSTLEIQRTEQGDSAMYLCASSLVGPSGYTFGSGTRLTVV.